This is a list of T cell receptor beta chains from one sample in a study of blood T cell repertoires in COVID-19. Assay: immunoSEQ multiplex PCR; the TCRdb copy retains only in-frame clones and omits some. The sample holds some 150,000 clones, roughly nine tenths seen once. Sequenced: PBMCs or T cells enriched from blood (not recorded which). The receptors come from a human donor with acute COVID-19. The donor label of this sample is uncertain. The CDR3 runs from the conserved cysteine through the conserved F or W. D genes are given only for firm matches. Expanded clones get a size class; other rows say once, few or many, or leave the size out.

d_call,v_call,j_call,clone_size,cdr3_aa,cdr3_nt
NA,TRBV18,TRBJ2-7,NA,CASSPLDSGEQYF,TGTGCCAGCTCACCGTTGGACAGTGGCGAGCAGTACTTC
TRBD1,TRBV7-2,TRBJ1-5,NA,CASSLGTGTGANQPQHF,TGTGCCAGCAGCTTGGGGACCGGGACAGGGGCCAATCAGCCCCAGCATTTT
NA,TRBV10-2,TRBJ2-5,NA,CASSVEETQYF,TGCGCCAGCAGTGTCGAAGAGACCCAGTACTTC
NA,TRBV5-5,TRBJ2-5,NA,CASSSVGGWGQETQYF,TGTGCCAGCAGCTCCGTAGGAGGGTGGGGGCAAGAGACCCAGTACTTC
TRBD2,TRBV3-1/TRBV3-2,TRBJ2-3,NA,CASSQARGGSTDTQYF,TGTGCCAGCAGCCAAGCCCGCGGGGGAAGCACAGATACGCAGTATTTT
TRBD1,TRBV11-2,TRBJ1-3,once,CASSYRTGSSGNTIYF,TGTGCCAGCAGCTATAGGACAGGGAGCTCTGGAAACACCATATATTTT
NA,TRBV7-8,TRBJ1-2,NA,CASSSLSGGYGYTF,TGTGCCAGCAGCTCCCTTTCGGGAGGCTATGGCTACACCTTC
TRBD1,TRBV24-1,TRBJ1-5,NA,CATSEKDRGNWGNQPQHF,TGTGCCACCAGTGAGAAGGACAGGGGGAATTGGGGCAATCAGCCCCAGCATTTT
NA,TRBV5-8,TRBJ1-5,NA,CASSLGLYNQPQHF,TGTGCCAGCAGCTTGGGGCTGTACAATCAGCCCCAGCATTTT
TRBD1,TRBV10-2,TRBJ2-7,NA,CASGKTGQFYEQYF,TGCGCCAGCGGCAAGACAGGGCAATTTTACGAGCAGTACTTC
TRBD2,TRBV4-1,TRBJ2-7,NA,CASSQLTSGGSYEQYF,TGCGCCAGCAGCCAATTAACTAGCGGGGGGAGCTACGAGCAGTACTTC
NA,TRBV15,TRBJ1-6,once,CATSSRGQGNSPLHF,TGTGCCACCAGCTCGCGGGGGCAGGGTAATTCACCCCTCCACTTT